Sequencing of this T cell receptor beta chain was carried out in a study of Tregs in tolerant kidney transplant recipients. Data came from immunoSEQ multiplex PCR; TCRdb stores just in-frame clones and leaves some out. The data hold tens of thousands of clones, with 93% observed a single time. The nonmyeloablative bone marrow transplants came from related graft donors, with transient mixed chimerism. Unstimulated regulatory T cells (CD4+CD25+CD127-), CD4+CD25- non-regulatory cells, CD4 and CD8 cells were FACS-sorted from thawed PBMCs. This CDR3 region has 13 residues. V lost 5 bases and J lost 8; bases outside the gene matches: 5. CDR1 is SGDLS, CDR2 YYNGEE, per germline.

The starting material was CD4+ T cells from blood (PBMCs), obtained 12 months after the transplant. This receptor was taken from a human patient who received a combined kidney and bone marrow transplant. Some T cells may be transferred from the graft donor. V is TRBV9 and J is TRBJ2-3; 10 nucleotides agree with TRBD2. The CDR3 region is CASSGAGGVTQYF. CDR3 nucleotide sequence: TGTGCCAGCAGTGGAGCGGGGGGGGTTACGCAGTATTTT.